The T cell receptor (beta chain) under discussion was sequenced for a study of PD-1 blockade in mismatch repair-deficient tumors. Study background: Enrolled about 2012-2016, patients had progressing, pretreated mismatch repair-deficient cancers of 12 to 13 types.

As to this clone: What it recognizes is unknown. Other DNA sequences of this sample code for an identical CDR3.

The table came from immunoSEQ multiplex PCR; TCRdb's copy has only in-frame clones and leaves some out. The sample comprises about 120,000 clones, roughly 86% of which are singletons, and roughly 10% rests with the top ten. Trimming took off 2 bases at V and 5 bases at J, with 9 bases between the two ends. The germline V gene encodes CDR1 LNHDA and CDR2 SQIVND (reference sequence). This CDR3 has 13 residues. Study results and caveats: Tumor-resident clones, often absent from pretreatment blood, expanded after pembrolizumab and then contracted.

Every patient had mismatch repair deficiency by PCR or immunohistochemistry. TCR sequencing covered a few patients who responded to pembrolizumab. The sequences come from peripheral blood, collected approximately 69 weeks after starting pembrolizumab. The receptor was isolated from an adult with mismatch repair-deficient cancer. The gene calls are TRBV19 and TRBJ2-5, with D maybe TRBD2 (5 bases). CDR3 amino acids: CASSISGRETQYF. The DNA for the CDR3 is TGTGCCAGTAGTATATCGGGAAGGGAGACCCAGTACTTC.